Listed here are 27 T cell receptor beta chains from one sample, sequenced in a study of blood T cell repertoires in COVID-19. Clones were read by immunoSEQ multiplex PCR, and TCRdb kept only the in-frame ones, dropping some. The profile covers around 300,000 clones, with around nine tenths appearing a single time and roughly 1.1% taken by the ten largest. The source material was PBMCs or T cells enriched from blood (not recorded which). The source is a woman aged 25 to 39 who had recovered from COVID-19.

This chain connects TRBV3-1 (or the pseudogene TRBV3-2) to TRBJ1-5; D possibly corresponds to TRBD1 (5 bases). The CDR3 is 14 residues long. Germline CDR1 is LGHDT and CDR2 is YNNKEL (reference sequence). Trimming left V 0 bases short and J 4 bases short, with 7 bases between. The CDR3 loop is CASSQDAGNQPQHF. The DNA of the CDR3 is TGTGCCAGCAGCCAAGATGCAGGGAATCAGCCCCAGCATTTT.

A remark on this clone: Additional DNA sequences in this sample encode the identical CDR3. This chain links TRBV9 with TRBJ2-1; 7 bases map to TRBD1. Germline V gives CDR1 SGDLS, CDR2 YYNGEE. The CDR3 is 14 amino acids. With V trimmed by 0 bases and J by 4 bases, 1 base remained unmatched. In DNA form, the CDR3 reads TGTGCCAGCAGCGTAGGGGACAGTTACAATGAGCAGTTCTTC. It specifies CASSVGDSYNEQFF.

This chain uses TRBV19 with TRBJ2-7; no definite D call. Germline assignment: CDR1 LNHDA and CDR2 SQIVND (reference sequence). Deletions cut 9 bases from V and 0 bases from J, with 9 bases between. The CDR3 covers 12 residues. CDR3 residues: CASEDSSYEQYF. The CDR3 DNA sequence: TGTGCCAGCGAGGATAGCTCCTACGAGCAGTACTTC. Full variable domain (outside the CDR3, taken from reference TRBV19 and TRBJ2-7): DGGITQSPKYLFRKEGQNVTLSCEQNLNHDAMYWYRQDPGQGLRLIYYSQIVNDFQKGDIAEGYSVSREKKESFPLTVTSAQKNPTAFYLCASEDSSYEQYFGPGTRLTVT.

V is TRBV4-1 and J is TRBJ1-6, with D tentatively TRBD1 (5 bases). Germline V CDR1 and CDR2: MGHRA, YSYEKL. Trimming shortened V by 6 bases and J by 7 bases, and 16 bases separated the two germline ends. This CDR3 contains 15 residues. The CDR3 DNA is TGCGCCAGCAGTCGTTTGACAGCTGCGAATTCACCCCTCCACTTT. Protein sequence: CASSRLTAANSPLHF.

The chain combines TRBV14 with TRBJ1-1, with D possibly TRBD1 on 5 matching bases. The V and J ends lost 0 bases and 1 base respectively, with 21 bases between them. CDR1 and CDR2 from the germline V gene are SGHDN and FVKESK. The CDR3 has 19 residues. CDR3 bases: TGTGCCAGCAGCCAAGACGTGGAACAGGCGTTTGATTCGAACACTGAAGCTTTCTTT. This encodes CASSQDVEQAFDSNTEAFF.

V is TRBV29-1 and J is TRBJ2-1; 9 bases match TRBD1. J lost 8 bases, V lost 3 bases, and 14 bases had no gene match. The CDR3 is 16 residues long. Germline CDR1 and CDR2: SQVTM and ANQGSEA. The CDR3 loop reads CSVEEVEDRGNYEQFF. DNA of the CDR3: TGCAGCGTTGAGGAAGTAGAGGACAGGGGTAACTATGAGCAGTTCTTC.

The chain uses TRBV19 and TRBJ2-1; 7 nucleotides match TRBD1. The V gene end was trimmed by 1 base and the J gene end by 6 bases; junction bases not matched to a gene: 6. The CDR3 length is 15 residues. The V gene's germline CDR1 is LNHDA and CDR2 SQIVND (reference sequence). The CDR3: CASSIGPTGSNEQFF. CDR3 sequence (DNA): TGTGCCAGTAGTATAGGGCCGACAGGGAGCAATGAGCAGTTCTTC.

J is TRBJ2-7 and V is TRBV7-2; the D gene is possibly TRBD2 (5 bases). CDR3 length: 14 amino acids. CDR1 is SGHTA, CDR2 FQGNSA, per germline. Deletions cut 4 bases from V and 4 bases from J, with 14 bases between. This chain's CDR3 is CASSYGGMVYEQYF. The CDR3 DNA reads TGTGCCAGCAGCTATGGAGGCATGGTATACGAGCAGTACTTC.

Concerning this clone itself: The sample contains more than one DNA sequence encoding this CDR3. The rearrangement links TRBV30 to TRBJ2-3; 7 positions match TRBD2. The CDR3 has 15 amino acids. Germline V gives CDR1 GTSNPN, CDR2 SVGIG (reference sequence). With V trimmed by 0 bases and J by 3 bases, 6 bases remained unmatched. The CDR3 DNA is TGTGCCTGGAGTGTTGGCGGGAGATCGACAGATACGCAGTATTTT. Protein product: CAWSVGGRSTDTQYF.

V usage is TRBV6-6 and J usage is TRBJ2-3, with 8 bases matching TRBD1. Germline V CDR1 and CDR2: MNHNY, SVGAGI (reference sequence). The junction had 8 bases not matched to a gene; V was cut back by 6 bases and J by 0 bases. CDR3 size: 16 residues. The CDR3, as DNA: TGTGCCAGCAGCGGCTCCGGGACAGGAAGCACAGATACGCAGTATTTT. This sequence encodes CASSGSGTGSTDTQYF.

V gene TRBV3-1 (or the pseudogene TRBV3-2) combines with J gene TRBJ2-3; 8 bases map to TRBD2. After removal of 0 bases from V and 2 bases from J, the junction contained 16 bases not matched to a gene. This CDR3 spans 20 amino acids. CDR1 and CDR2 from the germline V gene are LGHDT and YNNKEL (reference sequence). CDR3 amino acids: CASSQDRRAAGVILTDTQYF. The CDR3 DNA is TGTGCCAGCAGCCAAGATCGGAGGGCAGCGGGAGTAATACTCACAGATACGCAGTATTTT.

The V call is TRBV27, the J call TRBJ2-1; TRBD2 matches at 12 bases. The CDR3 has 17 amino acids. Trimming at V came to 2 bases and at J to 7 bases, leaving 9 bases not matched to a gene. Germline V CDR1 and CDR2: MNHEY, SMNVEV (reference sequence). CDR3 bases: TGTGCCAGCAGTTTACCTGAGACTAGCGGGAGTTATAATGAGCAGTTCTTC. This translates into CASSLPETSGSYNEQFF.

The rearrangement joins TRBV6-2 or TRBV6-3 to TRBJ2-1; D not certain. The CDR3 loop spans 18 amino acids. The V end lost 0 bases, the J end lost 2 bases, and 17 bases lay between the germline ends. CDR1 and CDR2 (germline): MNHEY, SVGEGT. The CDR3 DNA reads TGTGCCAGCAGTTACTCGATGTTTGGCGGCAGACCCTACAATGAGCAGTTCTTC. Protein sequence: CASSYSMFGGRPYNEQFF.

The chain links TRBV2 to TRBJ2-1, with a weak D call TRBD1 (6 bases). Germline lookup yields CDR1 SNHLY and CDR2 FYNNEI. The CDR3 spans 15 residues. Trimming stripped 7 bases from V and 1 base from J, with 14 bases between. In DNA, the CDR3 is TGTGCCAGCATTATGGGGGACACATCCTACAATGAGCAGTTCTTC. It yields the protein CASIMGDTSYNEQFF.

The rearrangement uses TRBV10-2 and TRBJ1-3; 7 bases are a match to TRBD1. The germline CDR1 and CDR2 sequences are WSHSY and SAAADI. CDR3 size: 15 residues. V dropped 6 bases and J dropped 0; count of bases not matched to a gene: 5. CDR3 sequence reads: CASRGTASSGNTIYF. In nucleotides, the CDR3 is TGCGCCAGCAGAGGGACAGCCAGCTCTGGAAACACCATATATTTT.

The chain couples TRBV25-1 to TRBJ2-7, with 13 positions matching TRBD2. V was pared by 3 bases and J by 0 bases, with 2 bases of the junction left unmatched. Germline CDR1 reads MGHDK; CDR2 reads SYGVNS. CDR3 length: 16 amino acids. The CDR3 DNA follows: TGTGCCAGCAGTGACTGGACTAGCGGGAGCTCCTACGAGCAGTACTTC. Translation: CASSDWTSGSSYEQYF.

V usage is TRBV30 and J usage is TRBJ2-1; TRBD2 aligns across 11 bases. V gave up 2 bases and J gave up 4 bases; unmatched junction bases: 4. There are 15 residues in the CDR3. Per the germline V gene, CDR1 is GTSNPN and CDR2 is SVGIG (reference sequence). The CDR3 region has the DNA TGTGCCTGGAGTCCCAGACTAGCGGGATACAATGAGCAGTTCTTC. This sequence encodes CAWSPRLAGYNEQFF. The complete variable domain, with remaining parts taken from reference TRBV30 and TRBJ2-1, reads SQTIHQWPATLVQPVGSPLSLECTVEGTSNPNLYWYRQAAGRGLQLLFYSVGIGQISSEVPQNLSASRPQDRQFILSSKKLLLSDSGFYLCAWSPRLAGYNEQFFGPGTRLTVL.

The sample holds one count of this clone. In nucleotides, the CDR3 is TGTGCCAGCAGCGACGCGGGACTAGACTACGAGCAGTACTTC. This encodes CASSDAGLDYEQYF. The chain is built from TRBV28 and TRBJ2-7; TRBD2 agrees at 8 bases. CDR1 and CDR2 (germline): MDHEN, SYDVKM. The CDR3 has 14 amino acids. Trimming removed 6 bases from V and 3 bases from J; junction bases left unmatched: 7.

The chain links TRBV28 to TRBJ2-3, with 15 positions matching TRBD2. The CDR3 is 15 amino acids. With V trimmed by 1 base and J by 11 bases, 4 bases remained unmatched. The germline gives CDR1 MDHEN, CDR2 SYDVKM. CDR3 in DNA: TGTGCCAGCAGTTTATCTCCGGGACTAGCGGGAGGGCAGTATTTT. Translation: CASSLSPGLAGGQYF.

CDR3 amino acids: CASSPDRAGGNTIYF. In DNA, the CDR3 is TGTGCCAGCAGCCCTGACAGGGCAGGGGGAAACACCATATATTTT. The gene calls are TRBV11-2 and TRBJ1-3; 7 bases are shared with TRBD1. V gave up 5 bases and J gave up 4 bases; unmatched junction bases: 8. Per the germline V gene, CDR1 is SGHAT and CDR2 is FQNNGV. The CDR3 loop spans 15 amino acids.

The V and J genes are TRBV7-8 and TRBJ2-1; perhaps TRBD2 as D (6 bases). V was clipped by 3 bases and J by 3 bases, with 15 bases between them. Looked up from germline, CDR1 is SGHVS and CDR2 is FQNEAQ. This CDR3 spans 16 amino acids. The CDR3, as DNA: TGTGCCAGCAGCTTGGCGGGGCCAACGAACTACAATGAGCAGTTCTTC. Translation gives CASSLAGPTNYNEQFF.

A single count supports this clone. The chain links TRBV12-5 to TRBJ2-2; TRBD1 matches 8 bases. CDR1 LGHNT and CDR2 FRNRAP come from the germline V gene. Trimming at V came to 2 bases and at J to 2 bases, leaving 7 bases not matched to a gene. The CDR3 spans 17 residues. CDR3 sequence (DNA): TGTGCTAGTGGTTTGTTCCGGACAGGGATTAACACCGGGGAGCTGTTTTTT. This codes for CASGLFRTGINTGELFF.

The rearrangement links TRBV18 to TRBJ1-3; 7 positions agree with TRBD1. CDR3 length equals 14 residues. V dropped 6 bases and J dropped 4; count of bases not matched to a gene: 6. Germline-derived CDR1 and CDR2 are KGHSH and LQKENI. The CDR3 loop reads CASSTGTAGNTIYF. CDR3 DNA sequence: TGTGCCAGCTCCACCGGGACAGCCGGAAACACCATATATTTT.

The rearrangement links TRBV7-9 to TRBJ2-5; 12 positions match TRBD2. CDR3 length: 16 amino acids. CDR1 SEHNR and CDR2 FQNEAQ come from the germline V gene (reference sequence). The ends lost 5 bases at V and 5 bases at J; junction bases unmatched: 9. This CDR3 reads CASSPPGLAGQETQYF. CDR3 nucleotides: TGTGCCAGCAGCCCGCCCGGACTAGCGGGACAGGAGACCCAGTACTTC.

The J gene is TRBJ2-1, the V gene TRBV6-5, with 7 bases lining up with TRBD2. Looked up from germline, CDR1 is MNHEY and CDR2 is SVGAGI. CDR3 length equals 16 residues. J was trimmed by 1 base and V by 2 bases; bases with no gene match: 5. Here the CDR3 reads CASSYDRTSSYNEQFF. The CDR3, as DNA: TGTGCCAGCAGTTACGACCGGACTAGTTCCTACAATGAGCAGTTCTTC.

The CDR3 loop is CASSIGSVNEQFF. The CDR3 DNA follows: TGTGCCAGTAGTATAGGGAGCGTCAATGAGCAGTTCTTC. This chain connects TRBV19 to TRBJ2-1; D call uncertain. The CDR3 loop spans 13 amino acids. Per the germline V gene, CDR1 is LNHDA and CDR2 is SQIVND (reference sequence). The V end was cut by 1 base, the J end by 6 bases, with 7 bases between.

This clone was detected once. This rearrangement joins TRBV27 to TRBJ2-4; TRBD2 agrees at 8 bases. J was trimmed by 8 bases and V by 0 bases; bases with no gene match: 6. Germline CDR1 and CDR2: MNHEY and SMNVEV (reference sequence). The CDR3 loop spans 15 amino acids. CDR3 residues: CASSLSVAGTYIQYF. In nucleotides, the CDR3 is TGTGCCAGCAGTTTATCAGTAGCGGGAACGTACATTCAGTACTTC.